This T cell receptor (beta chain) was recovered during a study of technical replicates of blood from a handful of donors. Sequencing was performed with immunoSEQ multiplex PCR; in TCRdb, only in-frame clones are kept and a portion is missing. Of some 80,000 clones listed, 85% to 95% are singletons. Per germline, CDR1 SGHTA and CDR2 FQGTGA. The CDR3 spans 13 residues. Germline trimming cut 6 bases from V and 1 base from J; bases unmatched to any gene: 2. The TCR originated in a human donor in good health. Specimen: T cells isolated from PBMCs. V and J are TRBV7-3 and TRBJ1-1; 7 nucleotides align to TRBD1. The CDR3 DNA reads TGTGCCAGCAGATGGGACAGGAACACTGAAGCTTTCTTT. It yields the protein CASRWDRNTEAFF.